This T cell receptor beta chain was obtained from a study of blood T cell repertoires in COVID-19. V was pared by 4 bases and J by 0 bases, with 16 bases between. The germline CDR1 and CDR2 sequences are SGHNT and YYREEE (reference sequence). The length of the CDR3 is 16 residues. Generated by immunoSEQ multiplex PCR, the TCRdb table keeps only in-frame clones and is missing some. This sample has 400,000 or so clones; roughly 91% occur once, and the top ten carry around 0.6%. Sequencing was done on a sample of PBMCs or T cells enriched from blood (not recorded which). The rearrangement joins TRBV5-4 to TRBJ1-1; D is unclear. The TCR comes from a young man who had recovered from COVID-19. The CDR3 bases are TGTGCCAGCAGCGGTGTTGAAGGAGCTTTGAACACTGAAGCTTTCTTT. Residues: CASSGVEGALNTEAFF.